Described below is a single T cell receptor beta chain sequence and its context. Antigen specificity is unknown. The data originate from a study of T cell responses to AZD1222 COVID-19 vaccine. Study as a whole: Analysis merged second doses at about 4 or about 12 weeks.

This table comes from immunoSEQ multiplex PCR, and its TCRdb copy is limited to in-frame clones, with some not included. In the table there are 110,000 or so clones, roughly 88% of which are singletons. Study-wide results and limits: Across the whole spike, CD4 TCRs peaked at regions 160-218 and 743-854. Clonal diversity was possibly underestimated, and white British individuals and females predominated among donors. Seropositive at baseline were only a handful of AZD1222 recipients.

The material was peripheral blood, obtained on day 0 of AZD1222 vaccination. The receptor was derived from an adult in good health.

CDR3 loop: CASSPLESDREKLFF. DNA of the CDR3: TGTGCCAGCTCACCCTTGGAGTCTGACCGTGAAAAACTGTTTTTT. The chain carries TRBV18 and TRBJ1-4; the D is unclear. The V gene lost 3 bases and the J gene lost 7 bases, with 15 bases spanning the gap. Germline values: CDR1 KGHSH, CDR2 LQKENI. There are 15 residues in the CDR3.